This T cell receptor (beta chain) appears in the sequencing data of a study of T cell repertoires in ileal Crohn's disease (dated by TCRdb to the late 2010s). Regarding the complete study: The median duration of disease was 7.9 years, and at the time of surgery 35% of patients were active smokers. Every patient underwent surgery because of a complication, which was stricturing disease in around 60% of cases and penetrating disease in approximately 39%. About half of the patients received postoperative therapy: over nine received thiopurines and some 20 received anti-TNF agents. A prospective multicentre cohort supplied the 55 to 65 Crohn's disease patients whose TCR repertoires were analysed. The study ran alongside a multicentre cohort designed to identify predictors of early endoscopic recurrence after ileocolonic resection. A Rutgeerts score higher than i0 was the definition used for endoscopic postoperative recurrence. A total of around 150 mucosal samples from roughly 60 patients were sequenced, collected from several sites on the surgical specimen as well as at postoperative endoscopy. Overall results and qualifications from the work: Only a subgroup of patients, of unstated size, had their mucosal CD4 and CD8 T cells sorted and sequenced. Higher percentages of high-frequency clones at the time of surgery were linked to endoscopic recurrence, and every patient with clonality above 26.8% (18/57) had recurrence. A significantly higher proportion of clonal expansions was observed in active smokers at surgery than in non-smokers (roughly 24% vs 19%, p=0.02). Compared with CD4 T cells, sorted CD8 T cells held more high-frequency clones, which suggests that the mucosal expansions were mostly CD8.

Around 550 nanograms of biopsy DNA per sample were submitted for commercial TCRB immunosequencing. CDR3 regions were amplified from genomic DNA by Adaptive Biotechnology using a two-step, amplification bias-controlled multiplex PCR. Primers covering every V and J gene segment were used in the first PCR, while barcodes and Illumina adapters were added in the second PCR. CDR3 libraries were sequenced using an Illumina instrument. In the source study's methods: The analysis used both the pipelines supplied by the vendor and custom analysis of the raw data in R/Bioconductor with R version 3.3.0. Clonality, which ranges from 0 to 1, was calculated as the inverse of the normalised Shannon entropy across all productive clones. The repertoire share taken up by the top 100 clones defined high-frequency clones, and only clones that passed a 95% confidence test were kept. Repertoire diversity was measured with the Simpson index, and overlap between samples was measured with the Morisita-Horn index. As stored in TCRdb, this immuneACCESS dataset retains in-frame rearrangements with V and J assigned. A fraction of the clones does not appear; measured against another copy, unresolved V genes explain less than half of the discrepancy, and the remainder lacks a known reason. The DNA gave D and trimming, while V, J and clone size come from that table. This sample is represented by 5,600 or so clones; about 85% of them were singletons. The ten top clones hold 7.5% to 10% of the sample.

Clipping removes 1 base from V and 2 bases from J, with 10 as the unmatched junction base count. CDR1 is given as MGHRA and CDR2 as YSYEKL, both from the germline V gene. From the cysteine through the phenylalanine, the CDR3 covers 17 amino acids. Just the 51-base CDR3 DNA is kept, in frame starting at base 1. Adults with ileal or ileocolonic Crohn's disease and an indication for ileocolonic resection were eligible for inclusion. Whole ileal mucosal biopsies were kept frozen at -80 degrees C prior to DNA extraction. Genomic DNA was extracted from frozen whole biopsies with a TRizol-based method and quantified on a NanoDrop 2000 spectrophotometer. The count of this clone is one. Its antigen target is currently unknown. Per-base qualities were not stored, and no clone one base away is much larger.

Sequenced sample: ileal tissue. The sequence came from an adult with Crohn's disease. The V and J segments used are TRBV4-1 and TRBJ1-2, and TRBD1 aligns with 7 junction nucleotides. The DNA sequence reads TGCGCCAGCAGCCAAGCCCTACAGGGGCTGTGGAACTATGGCTACACCTTC. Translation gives CASSQALQGLWNYGYTF.